One sample yielded the 15 T cell receptor beta chains listed below, sequenced in a study of T-cell memory formation after mild COVID-19. TCRdb independently ran MiXCR on the 5' RACE reads; one entry per CDR3 protein. The data contain fewer than 550,000 distinct CDR3 sequences, about 19% of them singletons. The sample taken for sequencing was PBMCs or a T cell subset sorted from them (not recorded which). These receptors were obtained from an adult woman who had mild COVID-19 (a few samples of this study predate the infection). Cell type and time point are not known.

The CDR3 region has the DNA TGTGCCACCAGCAGAGAGTTTTTCGACAGTGAGCAGTACTTC. Amino acid sequence: CATSREFFDSEQYF. The V call is TRBV15, the J call TRBJ2-7, with D perhaps matching TRBD1 (5 bases). Germline lookup yields CDR1 LNHNV and CDR2 YYDKDF (reference sequence). The CDR3 spans 14 residues. The V gene lost 0 bases and the J gene lost 7 bases, with 13 bases spanning the gap.

This clonotype was seen more than once but under ten times. The chain recombines TRBV7-2 with TRBJ2-7; possibly TRBD2 for D (6 bases). The CDR3 runs 14 residues. Germline V lookup: CDR1 SGHTA, CDR2 FQGNSA. Trimming left V 5 bases short and J 5 bases short, with 16 bases between. CDR3 region: CASSSRGTLNEQYF. DNA of the CDR3: TGTGCCAGCAGCAGCCGCGGGACTCTCAACGAGCAGTACTTC.

This chain uses TRBV7-9 with TRBJ1-1; possibly TRBD1 for D (6 bases). CDR1 and CDR2 (germline): SEHNR, FQNEAQ (reference sequence). Trimming cost V 0 bases and J 4 bases, with 6 bases left between them. The CDR3 sequence is 13 residues long. CDR3 amino acids: CASSLAGATEAFF. DNA for the CDR3: TGTGCCAGCAGCTTAGCGGGGGCCACTGAAGCTTTCTTT.

In this sample, this clonotype turned up once. The chain combines TRBV9 with TRBJ2-3, with 12 bases identical to TRBD2. J was trimmed by 4 bases and V by 0 bases; bases with no gene match: 3. CDR1 and CDR2 from the germline V gene are SGDLS and YYNGEE. This CDR3 comprises 16 residues. CDR3 residues: CASSVAPSGGADTQYF. CDR3 nucleotide sequence: TGTGCCAGCAGCGTAGCTCCTAGCGGGGGGGCAGATACGCAGTATTTT.

As DNA, the CDR3 is TGCGCCAGCAGCTTGGCAGAGCCCCGCACAGATACGCAGTATTTT. Translating it yields CASSLAEPRTDTQYF. The chain has TRBV5-1 and TRBJ2-3; D uncertain. V was pared by 0 bases and J by 1 base, with 9 bases between. This CDR3 has 15 residues. Germline CDR1 SGHRS, CDR2 YFSETQ.

This sequence joins TRBV29-1 and TRBJ2-5; 7 nucleotides align to TRBD1. CDR3 length equals 13 residues. Germline CDR1 and CDR2: SQVTM and ANQGSEA. Trimming removed 8 bases from V and 2 bases from J; junction bases left unmatched: 8. The CDR3 is CSTRTGLQETQYF. The CDR3 nucleotides are TGCAGCACTAGGACAGGCCTTCAAGAGACCCAGTACTTC.

V gene TRBV7-6 combines with J gene TRBJ2-5; D is perhaps TRBD2 (6 bases). Trimming left V 4 bases short and J 1 base short, with 10 bases between. Germline CDR1 SGHVS, CDR2 FNYEAQ. The CDR3 runs to 14 residues. The CDR3 spells CASSSWGVQETQYF. For the CDR3, the DNA is TGTGCCAGCAGCTCCTGGGGGGTCCAAGAGACCCAGTACTTC. Using reference TRBV7-6 and TRBJ2-5 for the parts outside the CDR3, the full variable domain is GAGVSQSPRYKVTKRGQDVALRCDPISGHVSLYWYRQALGQGPEFLTYFNYEAQQDKSGLPNDRFSAERPEGSISTLTIQRTEQRDSAMYRCASSSWGVQETQYFGPGTRLLVL.

The chain uses TRBV6-5 and TRBJ2-6, with D possibly matching TRBD2 (5 bases). The V end was cut by 2 bases, the J end by 0 bases, with 5 bases between. Germline V gene lookup returns CDR1 MNHEY and CDR2 SVGAGI. The CDR3 consists of 15 residues. The CDR3 loop is CASSYEGSGANVLTF. As DNA, the CDR3 is TGTGCCAGCAGTTACGAGGGCTCTGGGGCCAACGTCCTGACTTTC.

The chain joins TRBV4-3 to TRBJ1-1; D may be TRBD1 (6 bases). This CDR3 has 15 amino acids. CDR1 LGHNA and CDR2 YSLEER come from the germline V gene. V lost 3 bases, J lost 0 bases, and 11 bases lay in between. CDR3 DNA sequence: TGCGCCAGCAGCCAGACAGGACGCATGAACACTGAAGCTTTCTTT. Protein product: CASSQTGRMNTEAFF.

The chain joins TRBV9 to TRBJ2-7; D may match TRBD1 or TRBD2 (5 bases each). V lost 3 bases and J 6 bases, leaving 13 bases between the germline ends. CDR3 size: 13 residues. From germline, CDR1 is SGDLS and CDR2 YYNGEE. In nucleotides, the CDR3 is TGTGCCAGCAGCGGGGGGTTGGGAACCGAGCAGTACTTC. Protein sequence: CASSGGLGTEQYF. The full variable domain, in which reference TRBV9 and TRBJ2-7 provide the parts outside the CDR3, is DSGVTQTPKHLITATGQRVTLRCSPRSGDLSVYWYQQSLDQGLQFLIQYYNGEERAKGNILERFSAQQFPDLHSELNLSSLELGDSALYFCASSGGLGTEQYFGPGTRLTVT.

The chain employs TRBV7-9 and TRBJ1-2, with 7 bases fitting TRBD1. J gave up 9 bases and V 5 bases, and 9 bases lay outside the gene matches. This CDR3 comprises 13 residues. CDR1 and CDR2 (germline): SEHNR, FQNEAQ (reference sequence). The CDR3 loop is CASSRTGALSYTF. The CDR3 DNA reads as TGTGCCAGCAGCCGCACAGGGGCGTTGAGCTACACCTTC.

V and J are TRBV30 and TRBJ1-1; D remains unclear. The CDR3 contains 13 residues. Trimming took 3 bases from V and 0 from J, leaving 8 bases between them. In germline, CDR1 is GTSNPN, CDR2 SVGIG (reference sequence). The chain's CDR3 is CAWSRTLNTEAFF. CDR3 bases: TGTGCCTGGAGCAGAACTTTGAACACTGAAGCTTTCTTT.

This clonotype appeared a few times. The V and J genes are TRBV12-3 or TRBV12-4 and TRBJ1-1, with TRBD1 as a possible D gene (5 bases). The CDR3 sequence is 14 residues long. The V gene lost 7 bases and the J gene lost 3 bases, with 15 bases spanning the gap. As DNA, the CDR3 is TGTGCCAGCAACGAATGGGGGGAGGACACTGAAGCTTTCTTT. Translation: CASNEWGEDTEAFF.

The chain joins TRBV4-1 to TRBJ1-3, with D possibly matching TRBD1 (5 bases). V was trimmed by 2 bases and J by 0 bases, leaving 20 bases between them. The CDR3 length is 19 residues. Germline V gene sequence: CDR1 MGHRA, CDR2 YSYEKL. CDR3 DNA: TGCGCCAGCAGCCAAAGCGGGGCCTCCGGGTCCTTCTCTGGAAACACCATATATTTT. Its protein is CASSQSGASGSFSGNTIYF.

The V gene is TRBV5-1, the J gene TRBJ2-5; tentatively, D is TRBD1 (6 bases). Germline CDR1 reads SGHRS; CDR2 reads YFSETQ. The CDR3 runs to 14 residues. Trimming stripped 2 bases from V and 2 bases from J, with 10 bases between. The CDR3 loop reads CASSFGTPQETQYF. The CDR3 DNA reads TGCGCCAGCAGCTTTGGGACACCACAAGAGACCCAGTACTTC.